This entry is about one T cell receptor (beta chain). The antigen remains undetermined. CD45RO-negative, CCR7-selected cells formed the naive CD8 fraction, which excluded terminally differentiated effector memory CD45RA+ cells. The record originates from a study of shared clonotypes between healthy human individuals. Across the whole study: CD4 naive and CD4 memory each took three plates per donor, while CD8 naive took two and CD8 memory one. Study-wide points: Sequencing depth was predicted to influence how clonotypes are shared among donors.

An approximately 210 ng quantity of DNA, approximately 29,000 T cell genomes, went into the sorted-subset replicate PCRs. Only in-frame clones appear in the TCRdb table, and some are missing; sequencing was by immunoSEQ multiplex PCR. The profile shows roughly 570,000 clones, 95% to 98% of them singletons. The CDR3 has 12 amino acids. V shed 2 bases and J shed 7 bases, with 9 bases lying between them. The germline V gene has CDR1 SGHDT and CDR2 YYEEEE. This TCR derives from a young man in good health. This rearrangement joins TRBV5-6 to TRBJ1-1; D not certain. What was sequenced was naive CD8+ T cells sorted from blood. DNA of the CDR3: TGTGCCAGCAGCTTCGTTAGTTATGAAGCTTTCTTT. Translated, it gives CASSFVSYEAFF.